This TCR beta chain was sequenced during a study of T cell changes during pregnancy in multiple sclerosis. V shed 1 base and J shed 7 bases, with 4 bases lying between them. This CDR3 is built from 11 residues. Germline loops: CDR1 SGHDT, CDR2 YYEEEE. Profiling relied on immunoSEQ multiplex PCR, and the TCRdb table lists in-frame clones only, not all of them. The table lists around 66,000 clones, roughly 90% of them singletons. The chain uses TRBV5-6 and TRBJ2-3; D remains ambiguous. This clonotype originated in a female donor in good health, enrolled as a control in a pregnancy study. Sample: peripheral blood, taken in the first trimester of pregnancy. This CDR3 reads CASSLSYTQYF. CDR3 in DNA: TGTGCCAGCAGCTTGTCATATACGCAGTATTTT.